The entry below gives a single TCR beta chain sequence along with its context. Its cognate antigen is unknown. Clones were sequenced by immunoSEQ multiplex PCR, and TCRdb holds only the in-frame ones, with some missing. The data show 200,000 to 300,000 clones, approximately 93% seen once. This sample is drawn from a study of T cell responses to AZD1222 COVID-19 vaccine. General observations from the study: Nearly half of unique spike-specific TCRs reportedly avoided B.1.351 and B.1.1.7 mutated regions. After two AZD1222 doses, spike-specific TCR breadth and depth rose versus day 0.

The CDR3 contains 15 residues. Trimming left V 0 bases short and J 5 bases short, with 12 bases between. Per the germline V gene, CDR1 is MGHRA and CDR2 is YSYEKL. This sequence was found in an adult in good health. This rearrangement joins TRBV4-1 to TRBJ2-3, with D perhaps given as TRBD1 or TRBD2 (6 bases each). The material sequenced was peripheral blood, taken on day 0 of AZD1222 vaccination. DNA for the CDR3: TGCGCCAGCAGCCAAGATACGGGGGCCGGAGATACGCAGTATTTT. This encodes CASSQDTGAGDTQYF.